This entry lists 31 T cell receptor beta chains sequenced from one sample in a study of T cells in Graves' hyperthyroidism and ophthalmopathy. Regions amplified from RNA transcripts were the TCR beta CDR3 regions. The HTBI primer set was used in a first-round RT-PCR of the TCR CDR3. Via MiXCR, TCRdb re-called the multiplex PCR reads, giving one row per CDR3 protein. The sample holds fewer than 350,000 distinct CDR3 sequences, around a sixth seen once. The sample taken for sequencing was blood. These receptors were taken from a woman aged 45-65 years with Graves' hyperthyroidism.

This clonotype appeared many times. V is TRBV30 and J is TRBJ2-7, with 10 bases matching TRBD1. J lost 4 bases, V lost 4 bases, and 7 bases had no gene match. Per the germline V gene, CDR1 is GTSNPN and CDR2 is SVGIG (reference sequence). The CDR3 contains 14 residues. The CDR3 nucleotides read TGTGCCTGGACCTGGACAGGGGGGTGGTACGAGCAGTACTTC. Its protein product is CAWTWTGGWYEQYF.

This clonotype has only a few counts. The chain uses TRBV28 and TRBJ1-5; no clear D. The CDR3 spans 16 residues. V was shortened by 7 bases and J by 0 bases, with 16 bases between the two germline ends. CDR1 and CDR2 (germline): MDHEN, SYDVKM. CDR3 sequence: CASIPGLINSNQPQHF. In DNA form, the CDR3 reads TGTGCCAGCATTCCGGGGTTGATTAATAGCAATCAGCCCCAGCATTTT.

The chain carries TRBV6-1 and TRBJ1-2; D unresolved. The CDR3 covers 12 residues. Trimming removed 7 bases from V and 7 bases from J, with 13 bases in between. Per germline, CDR1 MNHNS and CDR2 SASEGT. CDR3 protein: CASNPLGSGYTF. CDR3 in DNA: TGTGCCAGCAACCCCTTGGGATCTGGCTACACCTTC.

This clonotype appeared many times. This chain uses TRBV29-1 with TRBJ2-3; D may be TRBD1 (6 bases). The germline V and J ends were trimmed by 3 bases and 2 bases, with 12 bases remaining between them. The CDR3 has 14 amino acids. From germline, CDR1 is SQVTM and CDR2 ANQGSEA. The CDR3 DNA follows: TGCAGCGTTGATGACAGGTCCCTCACAGATACGCAGTATTTT. It translates to CSVDDRSLTDTQYF.

This clonotype was found a few times. The DNA for the CDR3 is TGCAGTGCTAGAATGGGGGCCCCGAACACTGAAGCTTTCTTT. Translated: CSARMGAPNTEAFF. The rearrangement links TRBV20-1 to TRBJ1-1; maybe TRBD1 (6 bases). Trimming removed 2 bases at V and 1 base at J, with 11 bases between. CDR3 length: 14 residues. CDR1 is DFQATT and CDR2 is SNEGSKA in the germline V gene (reference sequence).

This clonotype was counted many times. The J gene is TRBJ2-1, the V gene TRBV5-1, with 9 bases identical to TRBD2. The trim removed 4 bases at V and 7 bases at J, leaving 6 bases unmatched. Germline V gives CDR1 SGHRS, CDR2 YFSETQ. This CDR3 has 14 residues. The CDR3 coding sequence is TGCGCCAGCAGCGAGGGACTAGCCTTGAATGAGCAGTTCTTC. Translated: CASSEGLALNEQFF.

There are a few counts of this clonotype. The CDR3 DNA is TGTGCCACATCACAGGGGATGAACACTGAAGCTTTCTTT. Amino acids: CATSQGMNTEAFF. The chain uses TRBV6-1 and TRBJ1-1; 7 bases agree with TRBD1. J was trimmed by 0 bases and V by 10 bases; bases with no gene match: 5. Germline V gene data show CDR1 as MNHNS and CDR2 as SASEGT. The CDR3 sequence is 13 residues long.

The chain links TRBV9 to TRBJ2-1, with D possibly TRBD2 on 7 matching bases. This CDR3 is 17 amino acids long. Germline assignment: CDR1 SGDLS and CDR2 YYNGEE. The V gene lost 0 bases and the J gene lost 6 bases, with 19 bases spanning the gap. CDR3: CASSVAHGLVGGNEQFF. CDR3 coding DNA: TGTGCCAGCAGCGTAGCTCACGGACTAGTAGGGGGCAATGAGCAGTTCTTC.

This clonotype has just one count. This chain connects TRBV9 to TRBJ1-2, with D perhaps matching TRBD1 (6 bases). V lost 2 bases, J lost 5 bases, and 10 bases lay in between. This CDR3 has 13 residues. The germline V gene has CDR1 SGDLS and CDR2 YYNGEE. The CDR3 DNA reads as TGTGCCAGCAGCGTCCCAGGGGAGTATGGCTACACCTTC. Residues: CASSVPGEYGYTF.

V is TRBV29-1 and J is TRBJ2-2, with TRBD1 matching 8 bases. The germline V gene has CDR1 SQVTM and CDR2 ANQGSEA. The ends lost 0 bases at V and 0 bases at J; junction bases unmatched: 3. CDR3 length: 16 amino acids. In DNA form, the CDR3 reads TGCAGCGTTGAAGAGCCGACAGGGGCGAACACCGGGGAGCTGTTTTTT. Amino acids: CSVEEPTGANTGELFF.

The chain carries TRBV10-3 and TRBJ2-3; TRBD1 is a possible D gene (5 bases). Trimming took off 3 bases at V and 3 bases at J, with 13 bases between the two ends. The CDR3 contains 15 residues. CDR1 and CDR2 from the germline V gene are ENHRY and SYGVKD. The CDR3 loop is CAISDPSGQTDTQYF. CDR3 DNA sequence: TGTGCCATCAGTGACCCTAGTGGACAAACAGATACGCAGTATTTT.

This rearrangement joins TRBV4-2 to TRBJ1-2; D might be TRBD1 (5 bases). Trimming stripped 1 base from V and 3 bases from J, with 12 bases between. This CDR3 region has 15 residues. Per germline, CDR1 LGHNA and CDR2 YNFKEQ. CDR3 coding DNA: TGTGCCAGCAGCCAAGTTGGAGGGGACCACTATGGCTACACCTTC. It specifies CASSQVGGDHYGYTF.

The V gene is TRBV6-1, the J gene TRBJ1-2; TRBD1 is a possible D gene (6 bases). The germline gives CDR1 MNHNS, CDR2 SASEGT. V was cut by 6 bases and J by 1 base, with 9 bases left in between. The CDR3 runs to 13 residues. CDR3 region: CASSGQINYGYTF. In DNA, the CDR3 is TGTGCCAGCAGCGGACAGATTAACTATGGCTACACCTTC.

V usage is TRBV19 and J usage is TRBJ2-5; no firm D call. Per the germline V gene, CDR1 is LNHDA and CDR2 is SQIVND (reference sequence). Trimming removed 10 bases at V and 5 bases at J, with 8 bases between. The CDR3 is 10 residues long. This CDR3 is CATSQETQYF. The CDR3 nucleotides are TGTGCCACCTCCCAGGAGACCCAGTACTTC.

The chain is built from TRBV5-6 and TRBJ1-1; D gene unclear. The V end was cut by 1 base, the J end by 0 bases, with 13 bases between. This CDR3 region has 16 residues. From germline, CDR1 is SGHDT and CDR2 YYEEEE. In nucleotides, the CDR3 is TGTGCCAGCAGCTTGACCACAGAAAGGATGAACACTGAAGCTTTCTTT. Translation gives CASSLTTERMNTEAFF.

This clonotype has just a few counts. The chain couples TRBV16 to TRBJ2-3; a possible D gene is TRBD1 (6 bases). This CDR3 has 14 residues. The germline gives CDR1 KGHSY, CDR2 FQNENV. Trimming shortened V by 3 bases and J by 2 bases, and 9 bases separated the two germline ends. The CDR3 is CASSQQGNTDTQYF. The CDR3 DNA sequence: TGTGCCAGCAGCCAGCAGGGGAACACAGATACGCAGTATTTT.

This clonotype appeared many times. The chain uses TRBV5-5 and TRBJ2-3; D ambiguous. Trimming removed 1 base from V and 4 bases from J, with 10 bases in between. CDR1 is SGHKS and CDR2 is YYEKEE in the germline V gene (reference sequence). The CDR3 length is 14 residues. The CDR3 here is CASSLMFGADTQYF. DNA of the CDR3: TGTGCCAGCAGCTTGATGTTTGGGGCAGATACGCAGTATTTT.

The chain combines TRBV12-3 or TRBV12-4 with TRBJ2-1; 7 positions agree with TRBD2. CDR3 length: 13 amino acids. The V gene end was trimmed by 6 bases and the J gene end by 9 bases; junction bases not matched to a gene: 8. The CDR3 DNA is TGTGCCAGCAGCTTTAACGGACTAGGTGAGCAGTTCTTC. Translation: CASSFNGLGEQFF.

This clonotype showed up many times. The rearrangement joins TRBV6-2 or TRBV6-3 to TRBJ2-1, with D possibly TRBD2 on 6 matching bases. With 4 bases removed from V and 2 bases from J, the gap between germline ends came to 12 bases. From germline, CDR1 is MNHEY and CDR2 SVGEGT. The CDR3 runs to 15 residues. In DNA form, the CDR3 reads TGTGCCAGCAGTTCGCGGGGACTTCCCTACAATGAGCAGTTCTTC. Protein product: CASSSRGLPYNEQFF.

This clonotype occurred a few times. The CDR3 nucleotides read TGCAGTGTACCGACAGGGGCCTCTGGGGCCAACGTCCTGACTTTC. Amino acids: CSVPTGASGANVLTF. The chain combines TRBV20-1 with TRBJ2-6; 8 bases fit TRBD1. The CDR3 extends over 15 amino acids. V dropped 7 bases and J dropped 0; count of bases not matched to a gene: 5. Germline CDR1 DFQATT, CDR2 SNEGSKA (reference sequence).

The rearrangement joins TRBV12-3 or TRBV12-4 to TRBJ1-1; 8 bases match TRBD1. V lost 4 bases and J lost 0; bases outside the gene matches: 4. This CDR3 region has 15 residues. This CDR3 is CASSWRDRMNTEAFF. The DNA of the CDR3 is TGTGCCAGCAGTTGGCGGGACAGGATGAACACTGAAGCTTTCTTT.

This clonotype was counted at least ten times. The rearrangement links TRBV11-2 to TRBJ2-1, with D possibly called TRBD1 or TRBD2 (7 bases each). CDR3 length: 16 amino acids. Germline CDR1 and CDR2: SGHAT and FQNNGV. V lost 7 bases, J lost 7 bases, and 23 bases lay in between. The CDR3 DNA reads as TGTGCCAGCACCTTCGGGACAGCGGGAAGCAGGAATGAGCAGTTCTTC. It translates to CASTFGTAGSRNEQFF. The full variable domain, its missing parts supplied by reference TRBV11-2 and TRBJ2-1, is EAGVAQSPRYKIIEKRQSVAFWCNPISGHATLYWYQQILGQGPKLLIQFQNNGVVDDSQLPKDRFSAERLKGVDSTLKIQPAKLEDSAVYLCASTFGTAGSRNEQFFGPGTRLTVL.

The chain employs TRBV5-1 and TRBJ2-3; D gene uncertain. Germline V gives CDR1 SGHRS, CDR2 YFSETQ. Trimming removed 1 base at V and 0 bases at J, with 9 bases between. This CDR3 has 15 residues. CDR3 region: CASSLLAPSTDTQYF. CDR3 DNA sequence: TGCGCCAGCAGCTTGCTCGCGCCTAGCACAGATACGCAGTATTTT.

V and J are TRBV9 and TRBJ2-1, with TRBD2 matching 11 bases. This CDR3 contains 16 residues. V shed 0 bases and J 4 bases; nucleotides not matched to a gene: 3. CDR1 SGDLS and CDR2 YYNGEE come from the germline V gene. As DNA, the CDR3 is TGTGCCAGCAGCGTAGGACTAGCGGGGCGTTACAATGAGCAGTTCTTC. Protein sequence: CASSVGLAGRYNEQFF.

Only a few counts were recorded for this clonotype. In DNA form, the CDR3 reads TGTGCCAGTAGTATCCGAACCGGGACGAACGGAGCCGCAGATACGCAGTATTTT. This sequence encodes CASSIRTGTNGAADTQYF. This rearrangement joins TRBV19 to TRBJ2-3; possibly TRBD1 or TRBD2 for D (5 bases each). The CDR3 has 18 residues. V was shortened by 3 bases and J by 4 bases, with 23 bases between the two germline ends. Germline V lookup: CDR1 LNHDA, CDR2 SQIVND (reference sequence).

The V and J genes are TRBV19 and TRBJ1-5; 9 bases align to TRBD1. The CDR3 extends over 16 amino acids. J lost 7 bases, V lost 4 bases, and 11 bases had no gene match. Germline-derived CDR1 and CDR2 are LNHDA and SQIVND (reference sequence). The CDR3 region has the DNA TGTGCCAGTAGTACCCAGGGACAGGGACCGAGGCAGCCCCAGCATTTT. Protein sequence: CASSTQGQGPRQPQHF. Using reference TRBV19 and TRBJ1-5 for the parts outside the CDR3, the full variable domain is DGGITQSPKYLFRKEGQNVTLSCEQNLNHDAMYWYRQDPGQGLRLIYYSQIVNDFQKGDIAEGYSVSREKKESFPLTVTSAQKNPTAFYLCASSTQGQGPRQPQHFGDGTRLSIL.

The chain has TRBV6-1 and TRBJ2-2; 8 bases match TRBD1. This CDR3 region has 19 residues. CDR1 is MNHNS and CDR2 is SASEGT in the germline V gene. V was pared by 6 bases and J by 1 base, with 16 bases of the junction left unmatched. This CDR3 reads CASSRGTGGKIWNTGELFF. In DNA, the CDR3 is TGTGCCAGCAGCCGCGGCACAGGGGGAAAAATATGGAACACCGGGGAGCTGTTTTTT.

This clonotype was seen many times. This chain connects TRBV11-2 to TRBJ1-1; weak D call: TRBD1 (5 bases). The CDR3 spans 13 residues. Trimming removed 1 base from V and 6 bases from J, with 9 bases in between. Looked up from germline, CDR1 is SGHAT and CDR2 is FQNNGV. CDR3 sequence: CASSLAQGSEAFF. CDR3 nucleotides: TGTGCCAGCAGCTTAGCCCAGGGTTCTGAAGCTTTCTTT.

CDR3 DNA: TGCAGTGCTAGGCCGGGGGGGCGCTTCGGGGAGCTGTTTTTT. Translated: CSARPGGRFGELFF. V and J are TRBV20-1 and TRBJ2-2, with 8 bases aligning to TRBD2. The germline CDR1 and CDR2 sequences are DFQATT and SNEGSKA (reference sequence). The CDR3 is 14 residues long. The V segment lost 3 bases and the J segment 7 bases; nucleotides outside the gene matches: 7.

This clonotype was counted ten times or more. The chain recombines TRBV7-8 with TRBJ2-7, with a tentative D call TRBD2 (6 bases). The germline V gene encodes CDR1 SGHVS and CDR2 FQNEAQ. The CDR3 loop spans 13 amino acids. V was clipped by 2 bases and J by 2 bases, with 7 bases between them. CDR3 loop: CASSLREAYEQYF. CDR3 nucleotides: TGTGCCAGCAGCTTAAGGGAGGCCTACGAGCAGTACTTC.

This clonotype showed up just a few times. The genes are TRBV7-2 and TRBJ1-5; 7 nucleotides match TRBD1. V dropped 3 bases and J dropped 0; count of bases not matched to a gene: 8. The CDR3 sequence is 17 residues long. CDR1 is SGHTA, CDR2 FQGNSA, per germline. CDR3 region: CASSLTGREYSNQPQHF. CDR3 sequence (DNA): TGTGCCAGCAGCTTGACAGGGAGGGAGTATAGCAATCAGCCCCAGCATTTT. The full variable domain, its missing parts supplied by reference TRBV7-2 and TRBJ1-5, is GAGVSQSPSNKVTEKGKDVELRCDPISGHTALYWYRQSLGQGLEFLIYFQGNSAPDKSGLPSDRFSAERTGGSVSTLTIQRTQQEDSAVYLCASSLTGREYSNQPQHFGDGTRLSIL.